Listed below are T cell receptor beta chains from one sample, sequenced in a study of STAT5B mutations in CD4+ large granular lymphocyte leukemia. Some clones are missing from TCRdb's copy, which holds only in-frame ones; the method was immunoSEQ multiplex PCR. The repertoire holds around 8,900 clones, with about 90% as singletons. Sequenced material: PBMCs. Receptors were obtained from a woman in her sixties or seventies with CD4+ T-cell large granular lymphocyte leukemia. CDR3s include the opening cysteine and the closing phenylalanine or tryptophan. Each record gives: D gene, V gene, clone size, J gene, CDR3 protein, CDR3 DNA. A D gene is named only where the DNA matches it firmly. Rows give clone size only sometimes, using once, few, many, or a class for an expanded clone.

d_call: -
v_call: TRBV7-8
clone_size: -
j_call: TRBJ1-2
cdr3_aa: CASSLDGSWGYTF
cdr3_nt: TGTGCCAGCAGCTTAGACGGGTCGTGGGGCTACACCTTC

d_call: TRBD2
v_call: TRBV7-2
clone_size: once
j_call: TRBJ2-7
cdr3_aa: CASSSIAGGSYEQYF
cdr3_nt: TGTGCCAGCAGCTCTATAGCGGGGGGCTCCTACGAGCAGTACTTC

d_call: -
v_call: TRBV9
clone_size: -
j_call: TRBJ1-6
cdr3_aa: CASSLDAGNSPLHF
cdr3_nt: TGTGCCAGCAGCCTGGACGCGGGTAATTCACCCCTCCACTTT

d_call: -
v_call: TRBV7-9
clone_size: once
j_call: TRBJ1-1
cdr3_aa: CASSRTRSGTEAFF
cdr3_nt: TGTGCCAGCAGCAGGACACGATCGGGGACTGAAGCTTTCTTT

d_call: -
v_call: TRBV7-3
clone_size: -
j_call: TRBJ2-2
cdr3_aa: CASSLRPGAEGTGELFF
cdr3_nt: TGTGCCAGCAGCTTAAGGCCGGGGGCCGAAGGGACCGGGGAGCTGTTTTTT

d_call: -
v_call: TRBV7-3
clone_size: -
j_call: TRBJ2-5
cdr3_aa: CASSLMREETQYF
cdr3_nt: TGTGCCAGCAGCTTAATGAGGGAAGAGACCCAGTACTTC

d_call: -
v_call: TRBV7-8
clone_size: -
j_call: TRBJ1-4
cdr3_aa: CASSLGPDEKLFF
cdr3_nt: TGTGCCAGCAGCCTAGGGCCGGATGAAAAACTGTTTTTT

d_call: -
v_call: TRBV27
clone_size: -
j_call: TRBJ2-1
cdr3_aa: CASSLLAGFNEQFF
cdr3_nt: TGTGCCAGCAGTTTGCTGGCAGGGTTCAATGAGCAGTTCTTC

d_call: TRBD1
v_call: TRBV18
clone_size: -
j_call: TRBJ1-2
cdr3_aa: CASSQGQGLYTF
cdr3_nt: TGTGCCAGCTCCCAAGGACAGGGGCTTTACACCTTC

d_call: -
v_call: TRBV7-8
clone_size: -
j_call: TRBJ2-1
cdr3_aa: CASSLGTVNEQFF
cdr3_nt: TGTGCCAGCAGCTTAGGGACCGTGAATGAGCAGTTCTTC

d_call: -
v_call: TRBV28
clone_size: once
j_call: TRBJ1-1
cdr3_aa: CASSLKLPTEAFF
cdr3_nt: TGTGCCAGCAGTTTGAAGCTTCCGACTGAAGCTTTCTTT

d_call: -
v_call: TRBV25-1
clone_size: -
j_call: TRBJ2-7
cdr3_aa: CASSEYAGVYEQYF
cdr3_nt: TGTGCCAGCAGTGAATATGCAGGGGTCTACGAGCAGTACTTC

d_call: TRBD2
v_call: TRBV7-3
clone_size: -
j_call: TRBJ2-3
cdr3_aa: CASSGGLAGITDTQYF
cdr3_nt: TGTGCCAGCAGCGGGGGACTAGCGGGGATCACAGATACGCAGTATTTT

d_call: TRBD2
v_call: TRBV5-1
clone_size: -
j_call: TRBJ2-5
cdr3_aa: CASSSHLAAQETQYF
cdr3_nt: TGCGCCAGCAGCTCTCACCTAGCGGCTCAAGAGACCCAGTACTTC

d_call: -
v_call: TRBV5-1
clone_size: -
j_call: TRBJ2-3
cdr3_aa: CASSYSRDTQYF
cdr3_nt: TGCGCCAGCAGCTATTCACGAGATACGCAGTATTTT

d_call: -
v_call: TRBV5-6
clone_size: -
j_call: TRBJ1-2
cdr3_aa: CASSTTTGTGYTF
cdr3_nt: TGTGCCAGCAGCACAACTACAGGGACTGGCTACACCTTC

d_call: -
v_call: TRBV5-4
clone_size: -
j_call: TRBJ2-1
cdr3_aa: CASSLAPTVFNEQFF
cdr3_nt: TGTGCCAGCAGCTTGGCCCCGACAGTTTTCAATGAGCAGTTCTTC

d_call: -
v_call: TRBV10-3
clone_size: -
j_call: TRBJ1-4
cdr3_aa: CAISSDGEKLFF
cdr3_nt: TGTGCCATCAGCTCGGACGGAGAAAAACTGTTTTTT

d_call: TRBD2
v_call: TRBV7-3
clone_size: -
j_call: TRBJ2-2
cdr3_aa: CASSSRRLAGGLVTGELFF
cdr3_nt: TGTGCCAGCAGCTCCCGGCGACTAGCGGGGGGTCTGGTAACCGGGGAGCTGTTTTTT

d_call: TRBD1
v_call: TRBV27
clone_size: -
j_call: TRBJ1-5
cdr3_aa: CASSLEGGRVNQPQHF
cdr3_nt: TGTGCCAGCAGTTTAGAAGGGGGCCGGGTCAATCAGCCCCAGCATTTT

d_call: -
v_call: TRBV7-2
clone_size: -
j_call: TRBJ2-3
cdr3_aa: CASRQDPVGTDTQYF
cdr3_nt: TGTGCCAGCAGACAAGACCCGGTGGGCACAGATACGCAGTATTTT

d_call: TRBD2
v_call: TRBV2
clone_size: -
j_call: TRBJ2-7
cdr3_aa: CASKRRGDVYEQYF
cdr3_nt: TGTGCCAGCAAACGACGGGGGGACGTCTACGAGCAGTACTTC

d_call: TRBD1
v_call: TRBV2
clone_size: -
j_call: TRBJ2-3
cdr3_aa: CASRLDRATDTQYF
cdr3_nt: TGTGCCAGCAGACTGGACAGGGCTACAGATACGCAGTATTTT

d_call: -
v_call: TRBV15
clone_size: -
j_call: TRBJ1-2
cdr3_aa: CATSSISQTAYGYTF
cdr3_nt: TGTGCCACCAGCAGCATCAGCCAGACAGCTTATGGCTACACCTTC

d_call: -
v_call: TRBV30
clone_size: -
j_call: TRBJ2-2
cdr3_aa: CAWKEARDTGELFF
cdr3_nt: TGTGCCTGGAAGGAGGCGAGAGACACCGGGGAGCTGTTTTTT

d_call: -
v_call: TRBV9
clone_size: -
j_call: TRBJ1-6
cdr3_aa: CASSVDPGKPLHF
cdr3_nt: TGTGCCAGCAGCGTAGACCCGGGGAAGCCCCTCCACTTT

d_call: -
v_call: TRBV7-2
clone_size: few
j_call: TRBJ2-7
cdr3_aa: CASSLGTVYEQYF
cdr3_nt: TGTGCCAGCAGCTTAGGGACAGTATACGAGCAGTACTTC

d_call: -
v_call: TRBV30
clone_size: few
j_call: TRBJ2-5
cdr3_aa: CAWSVRSGETQYF
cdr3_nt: TGTGCCTGGAGTGTACGGTCAGGAGAGACCCAGTACTTC

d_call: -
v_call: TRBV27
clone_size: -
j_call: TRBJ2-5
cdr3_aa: CASSGTLGGETQYF
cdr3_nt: TGTGCCAGCAGCGGGACTCTTGGGGGAGAGACCCAGTACTTC

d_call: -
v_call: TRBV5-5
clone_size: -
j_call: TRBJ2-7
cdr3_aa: CASSLGYGTEQYF
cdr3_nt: TGTGCCAGCAGCTTGGGGTACGGCACCGAGCAGTACTTC

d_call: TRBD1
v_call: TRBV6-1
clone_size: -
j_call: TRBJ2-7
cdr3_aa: CASSFPTDRVNEQYF
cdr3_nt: TGTGCCAGCAGTTTCCCCACGGACAGGGTCAACGAGCAGTACTTC

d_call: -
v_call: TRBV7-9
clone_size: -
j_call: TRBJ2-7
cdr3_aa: CASSRGDSSYEQYF
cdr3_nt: TGTGCCAGCAGCCGCGGGGACAGCTCCTACGAGCAGTACTTC

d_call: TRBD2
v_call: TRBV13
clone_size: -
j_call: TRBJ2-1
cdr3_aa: CASSPKTSGDYNEQFF
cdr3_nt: TGTGCCAGCAGCCCGAAGACTAGCGGGGATTACAATGAGCAGTTCTTC

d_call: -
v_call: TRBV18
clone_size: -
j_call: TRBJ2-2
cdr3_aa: CASSPPGYTGELFF
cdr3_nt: TGTGCCAGCTCACCACCGGGGTACACCGGGGAGCTGTTTTTT

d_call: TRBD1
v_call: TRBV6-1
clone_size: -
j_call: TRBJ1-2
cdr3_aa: CASSASARGLGYGYTF
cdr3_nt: TGTGCCAGCAGTGCATCAGCCAGGGGGCTTGGCTATGGCTACACCTTC

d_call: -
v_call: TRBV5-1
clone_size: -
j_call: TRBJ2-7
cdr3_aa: CASSLGGNSYEQYF
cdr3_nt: TGCGCCAGCAGCCTAGGTGGGAACTCCTACGAGCAGTACTTC

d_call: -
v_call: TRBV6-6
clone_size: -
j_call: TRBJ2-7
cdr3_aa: CASRSLSAGNYEQYF
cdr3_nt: TGTGCCAGCAGGAGCCTTTCGGCGGGGAACTACGAGCAGTACTTC

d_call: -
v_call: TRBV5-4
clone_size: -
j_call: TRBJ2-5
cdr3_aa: CASSLAAGRETQYF
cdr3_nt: TGTGCCAGCAGCTTGGCCGCAGGTCGGGAGACCCAGTACTTC

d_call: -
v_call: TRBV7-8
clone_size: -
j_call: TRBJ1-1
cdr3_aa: CASSLGRFGPNTEAFF
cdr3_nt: TGTGCCAGCAGCTTAGGAAGGTTTGGTCCGAACACTGAAGCTTTCTTT

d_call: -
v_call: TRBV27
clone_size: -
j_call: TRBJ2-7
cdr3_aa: CASGLHYTGNYEQYF
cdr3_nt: TGTGCCAGCGGTTTGCACTACACAGGGAACTACGAGCAGTACTTC

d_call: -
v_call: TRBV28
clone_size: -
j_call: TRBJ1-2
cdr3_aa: CASSRGDYGYTF
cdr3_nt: TGTGCCAGCTCCAGAGGCGACTATGGCTACACCTTC

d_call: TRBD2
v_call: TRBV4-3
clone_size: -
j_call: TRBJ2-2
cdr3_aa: CASSQEASGGAGTGELFF
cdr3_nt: TGCGCCAGCAGCCAAGAGGCTAGCGGGGGGGCAGGAACCGGGGAGCTGTTTTTT

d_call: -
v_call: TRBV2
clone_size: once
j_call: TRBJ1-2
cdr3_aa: CASSEAGSPAGGYTF
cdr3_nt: TGTGCCAGCAGTGAAGCCGGCTCCCCGGCGGGTGGCTACACCTTC

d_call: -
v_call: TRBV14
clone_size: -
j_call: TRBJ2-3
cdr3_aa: CASSDGGSTDTQYF
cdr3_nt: TGTGCCAGCAGCGACGGGGGTTCGACAGATACGCAGTATTTT

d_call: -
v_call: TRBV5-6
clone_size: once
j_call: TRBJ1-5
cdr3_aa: CASSLFGTSNNQPQHF
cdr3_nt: TGTGCCAGCAGCTTGTTCGGGACAAGTAACAATCAGCCCCAGCATTTT

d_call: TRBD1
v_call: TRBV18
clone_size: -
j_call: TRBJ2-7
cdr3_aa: CASSLLTTGPYEQYF
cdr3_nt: TGTGCCAGCTCACTTCTCACGACAGGGCCCTACGAGCAGTACTTC

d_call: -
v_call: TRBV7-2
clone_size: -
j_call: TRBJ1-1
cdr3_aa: CASRSIGYTEAFF
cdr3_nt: TGTGCCAGCAGATCCATCGGGTACACTGAAGCTTTCTTT

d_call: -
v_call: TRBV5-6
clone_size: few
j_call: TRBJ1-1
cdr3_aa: CASSRGMNTEAFF
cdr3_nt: TGTGCCAGCAGCCGCGGGATGAACACTGAAGCTTTCTTT

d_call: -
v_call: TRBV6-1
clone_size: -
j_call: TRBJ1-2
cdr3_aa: CASSDTGNYGYTF
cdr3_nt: TGTGCCAGCAGTGACACAGGAAACTATGGCTACACCTTC

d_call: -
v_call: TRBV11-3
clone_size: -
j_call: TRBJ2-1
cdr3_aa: CASSLGVGGQNEQFF
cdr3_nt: TGTGCCAGCAGCTTAGGGGTAGGGGGGCAAAATGAGCAGTTCTTC

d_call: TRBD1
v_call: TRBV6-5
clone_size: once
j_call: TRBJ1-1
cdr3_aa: CASTKGQGQTEAFF
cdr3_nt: TGTGCCAGCACCAAGGGACAGGGGCAGACTGAAGCTTTCTTT

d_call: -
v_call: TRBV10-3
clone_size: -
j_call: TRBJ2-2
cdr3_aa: CAISESGGTGELFF
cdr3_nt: TGTGCCATCAGTGAGTCAGGTGGGACCGGGGAGCTGTTTTTT

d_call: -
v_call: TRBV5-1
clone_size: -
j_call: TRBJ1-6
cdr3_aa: CASSLGITSSPLHF
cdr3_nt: TGCGCCAGCAGCTTGGGGATCACCAGTTCACCCCTCCACTTT

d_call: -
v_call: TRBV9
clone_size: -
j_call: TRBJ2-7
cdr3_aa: CASSPDVGGYEQYF
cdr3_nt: TGTGCCAGCAGCCCAGACGTCGGGGGATACGAGCAGTACTTC

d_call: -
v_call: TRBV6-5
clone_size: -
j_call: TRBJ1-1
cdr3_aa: CASSRDGPKAFF
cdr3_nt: TGTGCCAGCAGTAGGGACGGCCCTAAAGCTTTCTTT

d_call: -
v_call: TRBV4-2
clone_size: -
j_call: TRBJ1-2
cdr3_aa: CASSQDYLRDYGYTF
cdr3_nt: TGTGCCAGCAGCCAAGACTACCTTCGGGACTATGGCTACACCTTC

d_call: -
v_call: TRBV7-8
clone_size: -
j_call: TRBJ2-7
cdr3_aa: CASSLGGSDVEQYF
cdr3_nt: TGTGCCAGCAGCTTAGGGGGTAGCGATGTCGAGCAGTACTTC

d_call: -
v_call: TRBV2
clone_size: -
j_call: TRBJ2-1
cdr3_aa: CASSRSYYNEQFF
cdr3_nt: TGTGCCAGCAGTCGTTCCTACTACAATGAGCAGTTCTTC